The TCR beta chain described here comes from a study of blood T cell repertoires in COVID-19. Data came from immunoSEQ multiplex PCR; TCRdb stores just in-frame clones and leaves some out. The data contain tens of thousands of clones, about 80% of them singletons. This clone appeared once. Germline V CDR1 and CDR2: SGHTA, FQGNSA. V gave up 7 bases and J gave up 4 bases; unmatched junction bases: 11. CDR3 size: 16 residues. The source is a man aged 25 to 40 with COVID-19, enrolled during active disease. The rearrangement joins TRBV7-2 to TRBJ2-2, with 8 bases that match TRBD1. The sample taken for sequencing was peripheral blood. The DNA of the CDR3 is TGTGCCAGCACATTGAGACAGGGGCCCTCCACCGGGGAGCTGTTTTTT. Protein sequence: CASTLRQGPSTGELFF.